Each of the 18 T cell receptor beta chains below was sequenced from the same sample in a study of cytomegalovirus exposure and HLA in healthy donors. The PCR made use of 60 Vbeta and 13 Jbeta primers. Sequenced by immunoSEQ multiplex PCR; TCRdb stores in-frame clones only, minus some. The table lists 250,000 to 350,000 clones, 80% to 90% of them singletons, with around 2.1% in the top ten. Sequencing used PBMCs. The receptors originated from a woman under 30 in good health and CMV-seronegative.

V usage is TRBV7-9 and J usage is TRBJ2-1, with 10 bases lining up with TRBD2. This CDR3 comprises 17 residues. Germline lookup yields CDR1 SEHNR and CDR2 FQNEAQ (reference sequence). Trimming removed 5 bases from V and 6 bases from J; junction bases left unmatched: 13. CDR3 DNA sequence: TGTGCCAGCAGCCCCCTCTCCGGGACTAGCGCTCCCAATGAGCAGTTCTTC. This codes for CASSPLSGTSAPNEQFF.

The V and J genes are TRBV6-1 and TRBJ2-7; no clear D. V lost 0 bases and J lost 10, with 7 bases in between. Germline V gene data show CDR1 as MNHNS and CDR2 as SASEGT. The CDR3 length is 11 residues. As DNA, the CDR3 is TGTGCCAGCAGTGAAGCCCGACTCCAGTACTTC. Amino acid sequence: CASSEARLQYF.

J is TRBJ2-5 and V is TRBV7-8; tentative D call: TRBD1 (5 bases). The end of the DNA is better explained by TRBJ2-7, so the J call may be wrong. This CDR3 is 12 amino acids long. The germline V gene has CDR1 SGHVS and CDR2 FQNEAQ. The CDR3 region is CATGAASYEQYF. CDR3 bases: TGTGCCACTGGGGCAGCGTCCTACGAGCAGTACTTC.

The table lists this clone with a count of one. J is TRBJ1-6 and V is TRBV19, with 11 positions matching TRBD1. Trimming removed 4 bases from V and 10 bases from J; junction bases left unmatched: 6. Germline values: CDR1 LNHDA, CDR2 SQIVND (reference sequence). The CDR3 totals 15 residues. The CDR3 is CASSTDRGLYSPLHF. Written as DNA, the CDR3 is TGTGCCAGTAGTACGGACAGGGGGCTTTACTCACCCCTCCACTTT.

Only one count was recorded for this clone. Here the CDR3 reads CASSPGGAVTEAFF. DNA for the CDR3: TGTGCCAGCAGCCCCGGTGGGGCGGTCACTGAAGCTTTCTTT. J is TRBJ1-1 and V is TRBV6-5, with D possibly being TRBD1 (5 bases). This CDR3 contains 14 residues. The germline CDR1 and CDR2 sequences are MNHEY and SVGAGI. Trimming cost V 6 bases and J 4 bases, with 15 bases left between them.

This sequence joins TRBV5-4 and TRBJ2-5; D is perhaps TRBD2 (5 bases). The J call may be in error: the DNA end matches TRBJ2-7 better. The CDR3 runs 17 residues. The germline V gene encodes CDR1 SGHNT and CDR2 YYREEE (reference sequence). The CDR3 sequence: CASSLYRSGPSSYEQYF. The CDR3 region has the DNA TGTGCCAGCAGCTTGTATAGAAGCGGCCCGTCTTCCTACGAGCAGTACTTC.

The chain links TRBV7-9 to TRBJ2-1; 8 bases map to TRBD1. Germline-derived CDR1 and CDR2 are SEHNR and FQNEAQ (reference sequence). Germline trimming cut 5 bases from V and 4 bases from J; bases unmatched to any gene: 10. There are 16 residues in the CDR3. CDR3 protein: CASSPSRQGFYNEQFF. CDR3 DNA: TGTGCCAGCAGCCCCTCCCGACAGGGGTTTTACAATGAGCAGTTCTTC.

The chain combines TRBV5-1 with TRBJ2-1, with D possibly TRBD2 on 6 matching bases. Germline CDR1 is SGHRS and CDR2 is YFSETQ. V gave up 3 bases and J gave up 4 bases, with 14 bases separating them. The CDR3 loop spans 15 amino acids. CDR3: CASSSTAGNYNEQFF. The CDR3, as DNA: TGCGCCAGCAGCTCCACGGCGGGGAATTACAATGAGCAGTTCTTC.

The chain is built from TRBV6-4 and TRBJ2-2, with TRBD2 identical over 10 bases. This CDR3 is built from 15 residues. Losses at the gene ends were 4 bases for V and 6 bases for J; bases not matched to a gene: 5. Germline values: CDR1 MRHNA, CDR2 SNTAGT. The CDR3 DNA follows: TGTGCCAGCAGTGTCACTAGCGGGGTTCCCGGGGAGCTGTTTTTT. Amino acids: CASSVTSGVPGELFF.

The chain combines TRBV9 with TRBJ1-2; 8 nucleotides align to TRBD1. CDR3 length: 16 amino acids. The J segment lost 4 bases and the V segment lost 0 bases, leaving 8 bases of the junction unmatched. Per germline, CDR1 SGDLS and CDR2 YYNGEE. CDR3 amino acids: CASSVETGVTSYGYTF. The CDR3 nucleotides read TGTGCCAGCAGCGTAGAGACAGGGGTAACGAGCTATGGCTACACCTTC.

This clone was observed a single time. The gene calls are TRBV9 and TRBJ1-2; D may be TRBD1 (6 bases). Germline V gene lookup returns CDR1 SGDLS and CDR2 YYNGEE. Trimming took off 0 bases at V and 0 bases at J, with 12 bases between the two ends. This CDR3 region has 16 residues. The CDR3 DNA is TGTGCCAGCAGCGTAGGTCGGGACAAGACTAACTATGGCTACACCTTC. Its translation: CASSVGRDKTNYGYTF.

V and J are TRBV15 and TRBJ2-1, with TRBD1 identical over 10 bases. Trimming took 5 bases from V and 6 from J; bases not matched to a gene: 7. Looked up from germline, CDR1 is LNHNV and CDR2 is YYDKDF (reference sequence). The CDR3 has 15 residues. CDR3 loop: CATSEDRGDSNEQFF. The CDR3 coding sequence is TGTGCCACCAGCGAGGACAGGGGGGACTCCAATGAGCAGTTCTTC.

The chain carries TRBV19 and TRBJ2-1; 11 bases are a match to TRBD2. The CDR3 is made up of 18 amino acids. Germline V gene data show CDR1 as LNHDA and CDR2 as SQIVND (reference sequence). After removal of 3 bases from V and 0 bases from J, the junction contained 7 bases not matched to a gene. The CDR3 DNA follows: TGTGCCAGTAGTATCTCTAGCGGGGGGCACCCCTCCTACAATGAGCAGTTCTTC. Amino acids: CASSISSGGHPSYNEQFF.

This rearrangement joins TRBV10-2 to TRBJ2-3, with 7 bases lining up with TRBD2. The V and J ends lost 7 bases and 1 base, in that order; junction bases with no gene match: 5. This CDR3 has 14 amino acids. From germline, CDR1 is WSHSY and CDR2 SAAADI. The CDR3 sequence: CASNGGGGTDTQYF. Written as DNA, the CDR3 is TGCGCCAGCAACGGCGGGGGTGGCACAGATACGCAGTATTTT.

Points on this clone: This specimen includes other DNA sequences encoding the same CDR3. The rearrangement links TRBV9 to TRBJ2-1, with 7 positions matching TRBD2. J gave up 8 bases and V 0 bases, and 8 bases lay outside the gene matches. The CDR3 runs to 15 residues. Germline loops: CDR1 SGDLS, CDR2 YYNGEE. Written as DNA, the CDR3 is TGTGCCAGCAGCGTAGGAGGGTCGGGGGGAGATGAGCAGTTCTTC. Translated, it gives CASSVGGSGGDEQFF.

The J gene is TRBJ1-2, the V gene TRBV20-1, with 7 bases lining up with TRBD1. The germline gives CDR1 DFQATT, CDR2 SNEGSKA (reference sequence). The CDR3 is 11 residues long. Trimming cost V 5 bases and J 6 bases; bases outside gene matches: 3. The CDR3 reads CSAYQGDGYTF. CDR3 bases: TGCAGTGCTTACCAGGGGGATGGCTACACCTTC.

The chain employs TRBV11-1 and TRBJ1-1, with 7 bases identical to TRBD1. There are 13 residues in the CDR3. The J segment lost 9 bases and the V segment lost 2 bases, leaving 6 bases of the junction unmatched. Germline lookup yields CDR1 SGHAT and CDR2 FQDESV (reference sequence). CDR3 residues: CASSLTTGEKAFF. The CDR3 coding sequence is TGTGCCAGCAGCTTAACTACAGGGGAGAAAGCTTTCTTT.

About this clone itself: The junction does not match germline at one end; this may be a read error. The V and J genes are TRBV7-9 and TRBJ2-7; maybe TRBD2 (5 bases). Germline assignment: CDR1 SEHNR and CDR2 FQNEAQ (reference sequence). The CDR3 contains 13 residues. The CDR3 reads CSSSFSASYEQYF. The CDR3 nucleotides read TGTTCCAGCAGCTTTAGCGCCAGCTACGAGCAGTACTTC. Full variable domain (outside the CDR3, taken from reference TRBV7-9 and TRBJ2-7): DTGVSQNPRHKITKRGQNVTFRCDPISEHNRLYWYRQTLGQGPEFLTYFQNEAQLEKSRLLSDRFSAERPKGSFSTLEIQRTEQGDSAMYLCSSSFSASYEQYFGPGTRLTVT.